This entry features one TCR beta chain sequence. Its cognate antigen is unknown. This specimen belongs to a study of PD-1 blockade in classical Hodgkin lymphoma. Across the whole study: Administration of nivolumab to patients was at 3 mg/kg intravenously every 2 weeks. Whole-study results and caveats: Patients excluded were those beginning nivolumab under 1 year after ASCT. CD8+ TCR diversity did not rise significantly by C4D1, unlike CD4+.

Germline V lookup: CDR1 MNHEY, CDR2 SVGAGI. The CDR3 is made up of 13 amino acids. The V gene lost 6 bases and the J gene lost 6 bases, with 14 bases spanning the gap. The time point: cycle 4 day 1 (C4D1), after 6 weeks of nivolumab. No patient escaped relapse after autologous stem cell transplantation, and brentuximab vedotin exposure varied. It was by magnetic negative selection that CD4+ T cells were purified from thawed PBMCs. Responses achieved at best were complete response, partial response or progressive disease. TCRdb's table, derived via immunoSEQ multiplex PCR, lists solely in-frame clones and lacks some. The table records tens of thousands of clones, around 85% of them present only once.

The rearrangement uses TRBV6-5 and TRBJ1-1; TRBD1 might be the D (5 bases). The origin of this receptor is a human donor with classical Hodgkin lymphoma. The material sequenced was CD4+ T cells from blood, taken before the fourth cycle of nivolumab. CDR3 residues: CASRLSGGAEAFF. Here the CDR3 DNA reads TGTGCCAGCAGACTCAGTGGAGGGGCTGAAGCTTTCTTT.